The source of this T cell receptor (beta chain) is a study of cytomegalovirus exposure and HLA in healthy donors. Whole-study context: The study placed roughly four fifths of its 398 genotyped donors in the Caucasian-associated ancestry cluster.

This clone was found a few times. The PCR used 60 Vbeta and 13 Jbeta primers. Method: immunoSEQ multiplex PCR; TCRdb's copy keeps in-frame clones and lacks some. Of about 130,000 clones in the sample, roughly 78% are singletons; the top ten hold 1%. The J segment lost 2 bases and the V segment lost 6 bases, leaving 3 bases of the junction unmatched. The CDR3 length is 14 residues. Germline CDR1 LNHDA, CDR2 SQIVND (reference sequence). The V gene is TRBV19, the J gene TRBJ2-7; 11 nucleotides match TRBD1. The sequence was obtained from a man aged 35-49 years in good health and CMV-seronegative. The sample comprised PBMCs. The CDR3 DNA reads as TGTGCCAGTAGAGGGACAGGGGGACCCTACGAGCAGTACTTC. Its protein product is CASRGTGGPYEQYF.